The 28 T cell receptor beta chains listed next were all sequenced from one sample in a study of low-dose radiotherapy and immunotherapy resistance in tumors. Documented time point: before trial treatment. A constant-region primer paired with the V-primer adapter amplified TCRs over about 18 PCR cycles. TCRdb itself ran the reads through MiXCR, one entry per CDR3 protein. The table has roughly 46,000 distinct CDR3 sequences, 10% to 15% seen once. The sample was PBMCs, taken before treatment. The receptors come from a female donor with ovarian cancer.

Many counts were recorded for this clonotype. The chain uses TRBV3-1 and TRBJ2-1; tentative D call: TRBD2 (6 bases). This CDR3 is 15 amino acids long. The V gene lost 2 bases and the J gene lost 4 bases, with 12 bases spanning the gap. The germline V gene encodes CDR1 LGHDT and CDR2 YNNKEL (reference sequence). This CDR3 reads CASSQWGVDYNEQFF. The CDR3 coding sequence is TGTGCCAGCAGCCAATGGGGGGTCGATTACAATGAGCAGTTCTTC.

The sample holds many counts of this clonotype. The chain uses TRBV6-4 and TRBJ2-1, with D tentatively TRBD2 (6 bases). The germline V gene encodes CDR1 MRHNA and CDR2 SNTAGT. V shed 6 bases and J shed 0 bases, with 12 bases lying between them. The CDR3 length is 15 residues. CDR3 sequence (DNA): TGTGCCAGCAGAAGGGACTCGAGCTCCTACAATGAGCAGTTCTTC. Encoded protein: CASRRDSSSYNEQFF.

This clonotype has just a few counts. This chain uses TRBV12-3 or TRBV12-4 with TRBJ1-6; no firm D call. The CDR3 consists of 11 residues. The V end was cut by 1 base, the J end by 11 bases, with 3 bases between. Here the CDR3 reads CASSLGAPLHF. CDR3 DNA: TGTGCCAGCAGTTTAGGTGCACCCCTCCACTTT.

There are many counts of this clonotype. V is TRBV12-3 or TRBV12-4 and J is TRBJ2-3; 7 nucleotides align to TRBD2. CDR3 length: 15 residues. After removal of 4 bases from V and 4 bases from J, the junction contained 8 bases not matched to a gene. CDR3 in amino acids: CASSYSAGAADTQYF. DNA of the CDR3: TGTGCCAGCAGTTATTCTGCGGGAGCTGCAGATACGCAGTATTTT.

This clonotype was found many times. The chain has TRBV18 and TRBJ2-6; no reliable D call. V dropped 8 bases and J dropped 3 bases, with 11 bases sitting between them. This CDR3 has 14 amino acids. Germline lookup yields CDR1 KGHSH and CDR2 LQKENI. The CDR3 loop is CASATLFGANVLTF. The CDR3 nucleotides read TGTGCCAGCGCAACGCTTTTTGGGGCCAACGTCCTGACTTTC.

A few counts support this clonotype. V gene TRBV2 combines with J gene TRBJ2-7; D is ambiguous. Trimming took off 6 bases at V and 7 bases at J, with 10 bases between the two ends. Germline CDR1 SNHLY, CDR2 FYNNEI. The CDR3 extends over 11 amino acids. The DNA of the CDR3 is TGTGCCAGCAGGAGAGTCAGGGAGCAGTACTTC. Translation gives CASRRVREQYF.

J is TRBJ2-7 and V is TRBV9; D not certain. The CDR3 sequence is 15 residues long. Germline V lookup: CDR1 SGDLS, CDR2 YYNGEE. The germline V and J ends were trimmed by 0 bases and 0 bases, with 10 bases remaining between them. CDR3 DNA sequence: TGTGCCAGCAGCGTAGCTACCCCGAGCTCCTACGAGCAGTACTTC. Translation: CASSVATPSSYEQYF.

A few counts support this clonotype. The chain is built from TRBV20-1 and TRBJ2-1; possibly TRBD2 for D (6 bases). The CDR3 spans 15 residues. V was clipped by 0 bases and J by 7 bases, with 16 bases between them. Germline V gene lookup returns CDR1 DFQATT and CDR2 SNEGSKA (reference sequence). The CDR3 spells CSARDGRDLGNEQFF. Here the CDR3 DNA reads TGCAGTGCTAGAGATGGGCGGGACCTGGGGAATGAGCAGTTCTTC.

In this sample, this clonotype turned up many times. This chain links TRBV12-3 or TRBV12-4 with TRBJ2-1; 11 nucleotides agree with TRBD2. CDR3 size: 15 residues. V trimming: 6 bases; J trimming: 3 bases; junction bases outside the gene matches: 4. The CDR3 is CASSKTSGNYNEQFF. CDR3 DNA sequence: TGTGCCAGCAGCAAGACTAGCGGGAACTACAATGAGCAGTTCTTC.

The CDR3 reads CASSARQGWTDTQYF. In DNA form, the CDR3 reads TGTGCCAGCAGCGCCCGACAGGGGTGGACAGATACGCAGTATTTT. The chain recombines TRBV9 with TRBJ2-3; 8 bases match TRBD1. Trimming cost V 3 bases and J 3 bases; bases outside gene matches: 6. The CDR3 length is 15 residues. Germline CDR1 SGDLS, CDR2 YYNGEE.

Ten or more counts support this clonotype. CDR3 region: CASSWFRGGGYTF. In DNA, the CDR3 is TGTGCCAGCAGTTGGTTCCGAGGAGGTGGCTACACCTTC. The J gene is TRBJ1-2, the V gene TRBV6-2 or TRBV6-3; D gene unclear. Trimming removed 4 bases at V and 7 bases at J, with 13 bases between. CDR1 and CDR2 from the germline V gene are MNHEY and SVGEGT. The CDR3 is 13 amino acids.

This clonotype has ten or more counts. This chain connects TRBV15 to TRBJ2-7; no clear D gene. This CDR3 contains 13 residues. Germline V CDR1 and CDR2: LNHNV, YYDKDF (reference sequence). Trimming removed 0 bases from V and 5 bases from J, with 8 bases in between. The chain's CDR3 is CATSRDPLNEQYF. CDR3 bases: TGTGCCACCAGCAGAGATCCCCTAAACGAGCAGTACTTC.

This clonotype was counted ten times or more. The chain has TRBV20-1 and TRBJ1-1; TRBD1 matches 11 bases. The CDR3 is made up of 14 amino acids. V lost 4 bases, J lost 6 bases, and 7 bases stayed unmatched. The V gene's germline CDR1 is DFQATT and CDR2 SNEGSKA (reference sequence). CDR3 region: CSATRTGGKSEAFF. In DNA, the CDR3 is TGCAGTGCTACTAGGACAGGGGGCAAATCTGAAGCTTTCTTT.

This clonotype was counted at least ten times. This chain joins TRBV18 and TRBJ1-4, with TRBD1 as a possible D gene (6 bases). Trimming pared 6 bases from V and 4 bases from J, leaving 12 bases between. This CDR3 region has 14 residues. CDR1 KGHSH and CDR2 LQKENI come from the germline V gene. The CDR3 nucleotides are TGTGCCAGCTCGCAGGGGAGAGGTAATGAAAAACTGTTTTTT. Protein: CASSQGRGNEKLFF.

Many counts were recorded for this clonotype. The V and J genes are TRBV20-1 and TRBJ2-7; 9 nucleotides agree with TRBD2. CDR1 is DFQATT, CDR2 SNEGSKA, per germline (reference sequence). Germline trimming cut 5 bases from V and 3 bases from J; bases unmatched to any gene: 8. The CDR3 is made up of 14 amino acids. Here the CDR3 DNA reads TGCAGTGCTCGAGGGGCTAGCGGGAACTACGAGCAGTACTTC. This codes for CSARGASGNYEQYF.

In this sample, this clonotype turned up many times. The J gene is TRBJ1-1, the V gene TRBV29-1, with TRBD1 identical over 9 bases. Germline V CDR1 and CDR2: SQVTM, ANQGSEA. V shed 6 bases and J 4 bases; nucleotides not matched to a gene: 0. This CDR3 contains 11 residues. The CDR3 protein is CSVDRGTEAFF. CDR3 DNA: TGCAGCGTGGACAGGGGCACTGAAGCTTTCTTT.

At least ten counts were recorded for this clonotype. The chain employs TRBV6-6 and TRBJ1-2, with 9 bases lining up with TRBD1. Germline V gives CDR1 MNHNY, CDR2 SVGAGI (reference sequence). The ends lost 5 bases at V and 5 bases at J; junction bases unmatched: 9. CDR3 length: 15 residues. This CDR3 reads CASSEITGGGYGYTF. The DNA of the CDR3 is TGTGCCAGCAGTGAGATCACAGGGGGCGGTTATGGCTACACCTTC.

Only one count was recorded for this clonotype. V usage is TRBV5-4 and J usage is TRBJ2-1; 7 bases align to TRBD1. Germline values: CDR1 SGHNT, CDR2 YYREEE (reference sequence). Trimming cost V 1 base and J 13 bases; bases outside gene matches: 17. CDR3 size: 16 residues. The CDR3 nucleotides read TGTGCCAGCAGCTTGAGAAGGCTCACAGGGGCAGAAACCCAGTTCTTC. This encodes CASSLRRLTGAETQFF.

This clonotype has at least ten counts. This rearrangement joins TRBV14 to TRBJ2-4, with D perhaps TRBD1 (5 bases). Germline CDR1 reads SGHDN; CDR2 reads FVKESK. V was shortened by 1 base and J by 11 bases, with 21 bases between the two germline ends. This CDR3 spans 16 amino acids. As DNA, the CDR3 is TGTGCCAGCAGCCAAGCTGGAAGGGGTCCTAAACAGTTTCAGTACTTC. Translation: CASSQAGRGPKQFQYF.

This clonotype was seen ten or more times. The chain combines TRBV3-1 with TRBJ1-5, with D unclear. V was pared by 2 bases and J by 3 bases, with 2 bases between. From germline, CDR1 is LGHDT and CDR2 YNNKEL (reference sequence). CDR3 length: 12 amino acids. CDR3 sequence (DNA): TGTGCCAGCAGCCAAAACAATCAGCCCCAGCATTTT. It translates to CASSQNNQPQHF. Full variable domain (missing parts from reference TRBV3-1 and TRBJ1-5): DTAVSQTPKYLVTQMGNDKSIKCEQNLGHDTMYWYKQDSKKFLKIMFSYNNKELIINETVPNRFSPKSPDKAHLNLHINSLELGDSAVYFCASSQNNQPQHFGDGTRLSIL.

This clonotype was recorded many times. V and J are TRBV29-1 and TRBJ1-4, with a tentative D call TRBD1 (5 bases). Germline loops: CDR1 SQVTM, CDR2 ANQGSEA. CDR3 length: 12 residues. V was trimmed by 7 bases and J by 3 bases, leaving 9 bases between them. CDR3 amino acids: CSASTANEKLFF. In DNA, the CDR3 is TGCAGCGCGTCGACAGCTAATGAAAAACTGTTTTTT. Drawing the rest from reference TRBV29-1 and TRBJ1-4, the complete variable domain is SAVISQKPSRDICQRGTSLTIQCQVDSQVTMMFWYRQQPGQSLTLIATANQGSEATYESGFVIDKFPISRPNLTFSTLTVSNMSPEDSSIYLCSASTANEKLFFGSGTQLSVL.

In this sample, this clonotype turned up many times. The rearrangement uses TRBV27 and TRBJ2-7; tentative D call: TRBD1 (5 bases). There are 14 residues in the CDR3. V lost 1 base to trimming and J lost 0 bases, with 7 bases between them. Germline V gives CDR1 MNHEY, CDR2 SMNVEV (reference sequence). The CDR3 spells CASSLFDSSYEQYF. The CDR3 region has the DNA TGTGCCAGCAGTTTATTTGACAGCTCCTACGAGCAGTACTTC.

This clonotype was counted ten times or more. The chain couples TRBV10-3 to TRBJ1-2; D is undetermined. The germline gives CDR1 ENHRY, CDR2 SYGVKD. CDR3 length: 12 amino acids. V lost 10 bases to trimming and J lost 0 bases, with 9 bases between them. CDR3 DNA sequence: TGTGCCACGGGCGGACCTAACTATGGCTACACCTTC. It is translated as CATGGPNYGYTF.

This clonotype was seen ten or more times. J is TRBJ1-5 and V is TRBV6-2 or TRBV6-3, with D unresolved. Germline V lookup: CDR1 MNHEY, CDR2 SVGEGT. With 6 bases removed from V and 1 base from J, the gap between germline ends came to 7 bases. The CDR3 loop spans 13 amino acids. The CDR3 here is CASSPDSNQPQHF. In DNA, the CDR3 is TGTGCCAGCAGCCCGGACAGCAATCAGCCCCAGCATTTT.

At least ten counts were recorded for this clonotype. The chain combines TRBV4-1 with TRBJ2-7; D not certain. V was pared by 5 bases and J by 2 bases, with 13 bases between. Germline-derived CDR1 and CDR2 are MGHRA and YSYEKL. The CDR3 covers 14 residues. CDR3 nucleotide sequence: TGCGCCAGCAGCTCTAATCAGGCCCCCTACGAGCAGTACTTC. It yields the protein CASSSNQAPYEQYF.

The table lists this clonotype with many counts. The chain has TRBV11-2 and TRBJ1-2, with 8 bases fitting TRBD1. After removal of 0 bases from V and 4 bases from J, the junction contained 4 bases not matched to a gene. Germline CDR1 SGHAT, CDR2 FQNNGV. The CDR3 is made up of 15 amino acids. CDR3 coding DNA: TGTGCCAGCAGCTTAGAACCCGGACAGGGCTATGGCTACACCTTC. Translated, it gives CASSLEPGQGYGYTF.

This clonotype appeared many times. The chain recombines TRBV5-1 with TRBJ2-5; D perhaps matches TRBD1 (7 bases). CDR1 SGHRS and CDR2 YFSETQ come from the germline V gene. The V and J ends lost 2 bases and 5 bases respectively, with 25 bases between them. This CDR3 spans 18 amino acids. The CDR3 DNA reads as TGCGCCAGCAGCTTCCCCCTTCCACCGGACAGGCGGGACGAGACCCAGTACTTC. It encodes CASSFPLPPDRRDETQYF.

This clonotype was counted at least ten times. The CDR3 protein is CASSPETVRYEQYF. The CDR3 nucleotides are TGTGCCAGCTCACCAGAGACAGTTAGATACGAGCAGTACTTC. This chain connects TRBV18 to TRBJ2-7, with TRBD1 as a possible D gene (5 bases). V shed 2 bases and J shed 4 bases, with 12 bases lying between them. The CDR3 covers 14 residues. The germline gives CDR1 KGHSH, CDR2 LQKENI.